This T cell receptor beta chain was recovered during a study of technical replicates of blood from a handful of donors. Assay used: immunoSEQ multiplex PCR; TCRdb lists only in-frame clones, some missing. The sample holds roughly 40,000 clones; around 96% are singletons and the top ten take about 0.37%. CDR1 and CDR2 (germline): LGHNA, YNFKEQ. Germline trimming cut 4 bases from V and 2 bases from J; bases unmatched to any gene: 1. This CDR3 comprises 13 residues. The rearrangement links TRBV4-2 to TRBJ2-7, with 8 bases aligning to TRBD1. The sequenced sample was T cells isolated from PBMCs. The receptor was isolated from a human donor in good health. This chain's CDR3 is CASSRDRTYEQYF. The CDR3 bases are TGTGCCAGCAGCCGGGACAGGACCTACGAGCAGTACTTC.